This TCR beta chain emerged from a study of shared clonotypes between healthy human individuals. Study observations and caveats: In this cohort, only blood was sampled, and tissue repertoires likely differ.

Concerning this clone: What it binds is unknown. Other nucleotide sequences from this sample produce the same CDR3.

As processed by the authors: Sequence data from immunoSEQ were junction-only and lacked quality scores; consequently, filtering differed. Here immunoSEQ multiplex PCR was the method, and the copy in TCRdb shows in-frame clones only, minus some. Clone size and the V and J calls come from that table; the DNA yielded D and trimming. Of roughly 380,000 clones listed, about 96% were seen once; the top ten hold 0.25% to 0.35%. The CDR3 totals 13 residues. V shed 0 bases and J shed 5 bases, with 7 bases lying between them. Per the germline V gene, CDR1 is LNHNV and CDR2 is YYDKDF (reference sequence). The sequencing input was memory CD8+ T cells sorted from blood. Subset described: CD45RO+ cells pooled with CCR7-negative TemRA cells. The chain recombines TRBV15 with TRBJ2-5, with D possibly TRBD1 on 5 matching bases. This clonotype was obtained from a young man in good health. CDR3 region: CATSRDPGETQYF. CDR3 sequence (DNA): TGTGCCACCAGCAGAGATCCAGGGGAGACCCAGTACTTC.